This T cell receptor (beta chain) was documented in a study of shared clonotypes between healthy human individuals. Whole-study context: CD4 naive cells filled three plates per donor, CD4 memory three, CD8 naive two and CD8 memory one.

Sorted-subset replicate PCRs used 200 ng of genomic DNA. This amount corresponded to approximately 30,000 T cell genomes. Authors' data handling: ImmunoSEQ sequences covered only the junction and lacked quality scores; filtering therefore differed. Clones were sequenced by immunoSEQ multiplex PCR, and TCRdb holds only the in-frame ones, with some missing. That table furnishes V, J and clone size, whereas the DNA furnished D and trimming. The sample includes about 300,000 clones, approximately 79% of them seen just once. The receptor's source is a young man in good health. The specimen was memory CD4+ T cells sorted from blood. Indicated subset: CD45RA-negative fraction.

The CDR3 loop is CASRASTEAFF. The CDR3 DNA reads TGCGCCAGCCGTGCAAGCACTGAAGCTTTCTTT. This chain connects TRBV5-1 to TRBJ1-1; D remains unclear. Germline loops: CDR1 SGHRS, CDR2 YFSETQ. The CDR3 covers 11 residues. V gave up 7 bases and J gave up 4 bases, with 8 bases separating them.